This section outlines one T cell receptor (beta chain) sequence together with its context. Its binding antigen is unknown. Per-nucleotide qualities are absent, and no much larger clonotype sits a single base away. The data derive from a study of T cells in tuberculosis (dated by TCRdb to 2017 to 2018). As for the study more broadly: The study combined CD1B tetramers and high-throughput TCR immunosequencing to characterize T cells specific for the mycobacterial lipid antigen glucose monomycolate (GMM). IGRA-negative adolescents, IGRA-positive adolescents with latent tuberculosis and adults with active tuberculosis, roughly ten per group, were compared in a South African clinical cohort. PBMC from active tuberculosis patients were archived either before standard anti-tuberculosis treatment began or within 7 days of the start of that treatment. Study-wide findings and limitations: An accuracy of 80% to 90% (AUROC around 0.9) was reached by a classifier using the diverse GMM-specific repertoire, compared with around 68% accuracy when GEM motif frequencies were used. Shorter CDR3-alpha lengths in active tuberculosis patients partly drove the smaller NN-distances, and the TCR-beta difference was not statistically significant. Compared with IGRA-negative controls, TCR-alpha repertoires from active tuberculosis had smaller mean NN-distances to GMM-specific TCRs, which suggests clonal expansion of these TCRs. Clinical samples were selected based on the availability of cryopreserved specimens, with adults included as active tuberculosis cases and adolescents included as controls.

TCR libraries were generated with the immunoSEQ multiplex PCR assay, using TCR-beta and/or TCR-alpha/delta assays for each sample. The amplified TCR libraries were sequenced on the Illumina high-throughput platform. On the authors' methods: Clustering and dimensionality reduction were performed using pairwise TCRdist distances among GMM-specific receptors from ex vivo sorted or in vitro expanded T cells. The score assigned to each clinical repertoire was mean NN-distance, meaning the average TCRdist to the nearest 10% of tetramer-positive reference sequences. GEM TCR motif frequency was calculated as the fraction of unique TCRs that matched known GEM sequences by V/J usage and CDR3 length. Active tuberculosis was classified by linear discriminant analysis with leave-one-out cross-validation, implemented in scikit-learn. Drawn from immuneACCESS, this table holds only the in-frame rearrangements with V and J called that TCRdb kept. Clones are partly lost; checked studies trace under half to an unresolved V gene and leave the rest unexplained. That table is the source of V, J and clone size, and D and trimming were worked out from the DNA. This sample holds some 10,000 clones; 94% were observed only once. The top ten clonotypes cover around 13% of the sample.

There are 12 amino acids in the CDR3, from cysteine to phenylalanine inclusive. The DNA shown is the 36-base CDR3, in frame from base 1. The junction carries 6 bases between V and J, which are trimmed by 2 bases and 5 bases respectively. CDR1 and CDR2 were assigned from the germline V gene (reference sequence) as SEHNR and FQNEAQ. The active tuberculosis patients were newly diagnosed, HIV-seronegative South African adults aged 18 years or older. Confirmation of active tuberculosis was based on positive sputum smear microscopy and/or a positive M. tuberculosis culture. Unsorted cryopreserved PBMC were immunosequenced, covering on average approximately 100,000 T cells per clinical donor.

This TCR came from an adult with tuberculosis. Sequencing used PBMCs. The chain is made from TRBV7-9 and TRBJ2-5; no D gene is confidently identified. The nucleotide sequence reads as follows: TGTGCCAGCAGCTTAACCGCGGAGACCCAGTACTTC. Translated, it reads CASSLTAETQYF.